The clone carrying this T cell receptor beta chain was seen at least ten times. Antigen: not known. These data belong to a study of T-cell memory formation after mild COVID-19. Study conclusions and caveats: Most CD4+ clones that shrank were in CM and EM, while CD8+ ones turned up in EMRA.

After 5'RACE with constant-segment primers, TCR alpha and TCR beta cDNA libraries carrying sample barcodes and UMIs were obtained. TCRdb re-called the 5' RACE reads with MiXCR, one entry per CDR3 protein. The sample carries roughly 160,000 distinct CDR3 sequences, under 15% recorded once. Per germline, CDR1 SGHRS and CDR2 YFSETQ. This CDR3 region has 14 residues. Trimming shortened V by 7 bases and J by 4 bases, and 16 bases separated the two germline ends. The chain links TRBV5-1 to TRBJ2-3; D not resolved. The source material was PBMCs or a T cell subset sorted from them (not recorded which). The receptor was isolated from a man aged 18 to 30 who had mild COVID-19 (a few samples of this study predate the infection). Cell type and time point are not known. Written as DNA, the CDR3 is TGCGCCAGCCAAACCGGCAGTTTGGCAGATACGCAGTATTTT. Amino acid sequence: CASQTGSLADTQYF. The full variable domain, rest sourced from reference TRBV5-1 and TRBJ2-3, is KAGVTQTPRYLIKTRGQQVTLSCSPISGHRSVSWYQQTPGQGLQFLFEYFSETQRNKGNFPGRFSGRQFSNSRSEMNVSTLELGDSALYLCASQTGSLADTQYFGPGTRLTVL.